A selection of T cell receptor beta chains follows, all from one sample in a study of T-cell reconstitution after alpha-beta-depleted transplantation in children. TCRdb fed the PCR reads into MiXCR, producing one record per CDR3 protein. The repertoire has roughly 500,000 distinct CDR3 sequences, over 9.5% of them found once; the top ten carry 2%. This specimen consisted of PBMCs, obtained before TCRalphabeta/CD19-depleted stem cell transplant. The receptors shown here come from a child under 10 years old with inherited bone marrow failure, due to receive a stem cell transplant. Each CDR3 is given with its conserved first and last residue. A D gene is named only where the DNA matches it firmly. A row's size may be missing; if present it is once, few, many or a size class.

size,V,J,D,DNA,CDR3
many,TRBV27,TRBJ2-7,TRBD1,TGTGCCAGCAGTTTATCTAGGACAGGGGGTCTAGCGGAAGCCTACGAGCAGTACTTC,CASSLSRTGGLAEAYEQYF
many,TRBV29-1,TRBJ2-1,.,TGCAGCGTTGAACCCCCCGGGAATGAGCAGTTCTTC,CSVEPPGNEQFF
many,TRBV15,TRBJ2-5,.,TGTGCCACCCGAAATTGGGGTCTTGGGACCCAGTACTTC,CATRNWGLGTQYF
many,TRBV12-3/TRBV12-4,TRBJ2-1,TRBD2,TGTGCCAGCAGGCCGGGACTAGCGGACCTCAATGAGCAGTTCTTC,CASRPGLADLNEQFF
many,TRBV4-3,TRBJ2-1,.,TGCGCCAGCAGCCGCCTGACTTATAGCTCCTACAATGAGCAGTTCTTC,CASSRLTYSSYNEQFF
many,TRBV7-9,TRBJ1-2,.,TGTGCCAGCAGCTTTTCCGCGGGGGGAGGAGGCTACACCTTC,CASSFSAGGGGYTF
.,TRBV7-8,TRBJ2-4,TRBD2,TGTGCCAGCAGCCCCCGGGAGGGGGCCAAAAACATTCAGTACTTC,CASSPREGAKNIQYF
many,TRBV4-3,TRBJ2-1,.,TGCGCCAGCAGCCAAGACCGACCGAGCTCCTACAATGAGCAGTTCTTC,CASSQDRPSSYNEQFF
.,TRBV7-2,TRBJ2-7,.,TGTGCCAGCAGCTTACCAATTGGGATAGCCGAGCAGTACTTC,CASSLPIGIAEQYF
few,TRBV12-3/TRBV12-4,TRBJ2-1,TRBD2,TGTGCCAGCAGTTTACTAGCGGGTGTCGCCAATGAGCAGTTCTTC,CASSLLAGVANEQFF
many,TRBV20-1,TRBJ1-2,.,TGCAGTGCTAGAGACCCCCTCCTTGGGTTAAACTATGGCTACACCTTC,CSARDPLLGLNYGYTF
many,TRBV20-1,TRBJ2-5,.,TGCAGTGCTAGCGCCATTTCGGGGGAGCGGCGGGAGACCCAGTACTTC,CSASAISGERRETQYF
many,TRBV11-2,TRBJ2-2,.,TGTGCCAGCAGCTTATGGGGTGGCACCGGGGAGCTGTTTTTT,CASSLWGGTGELFF
many,TRBV29-1,TRBJ2-4,.,TGCAGCGTTGAAGGAAGACAGCTAGCCAAAAACATTCAGTACTTC,CSVEGRQLAKNIQYF
many,TRBV2,TRBJ2-5,.,TGTGCCAGCAGTGATTGGACTCGCCAAGAGACCCAGTACTTC,CASSDWTRQETQYF
few,TRBV19,TRBJ2-1,.,TGTGCCAGTAGTATAGATCTTGACGGCCCCCTCTACAATGAGCAGTTCTTC,CASSIDLDGPLYNEQFF
many,TRBV7-2,TRBJ2-5,.,TGTGCCAGCAGCGCCTACTACAGGGGGGGGGAAGAGACCCAGTACTTC,CASSAYYRGGEETQYF
many,TRBV19,TRBJ2-3,.,TGTGCCTCTTCCAGGACTCCGAGCACAGATACGCAGTATTTT,CASSRTPSTDTQYF
.,TRBV27,TRBJ2-7,.,TGTGCCAGCAGTTCCATATCCCAGTACGAGCAGTACTTC,CASSSISQYEQYF
many,TRBV10-3,TRBJ2-2,.,TGTGCCATCAGTGAGTCTCAGCTGCAGGGCCCGAACACCGGGGAGCTGTTTTTT,CAISESQLQGPNTGELFF
many,TRBV19,TRBJ2-7,.,TGTGCCAGTAGTATGGGGACTTTAGACGCCGAGCAGTACTTC,CASSMGTLDAEQYF
many,TRBV29-1,TRBJ1-2,.,TGCAGCGTTGTACCAGGGACGGGGAATTATGGCTACACCTTC,CSVVPGTGNYGYTF
few,TRBV11-2,TRBJ1-6,.,TGTGCCAGCAGCCCCGGGGGGACACCCCTCCACTTT,CASSPGGTPLHF
many,TRBV15,TRBJ1-4,.,TGTGCCACCAGCTCCAAGCGGACCTCAACTAATGAAAAACTGTTTTTT,CATSSKRTSTNEKLFF
many,TRBV10-1,TRBJ2-1,.,TGCGCCAGCGGTACTAGTCCAAGCAAGGGGTCCTACAATGAGCAGTTCTTC,CASGTSPSKGSYNEQFF
many,TRBV12-3/TRBV12-4,TRBJ2-2,.,TGTGCCAGCAGCCACAATCCCACCGGGGAGCTGTTTTTT,CASSHNPTGELFF
.,TRBV6-2/TRBV6-3,TRBJ1-1,.,TGTGCCAGCAGTTACTCGATCCGGGACGCTTTCTTT,CASSYSIRDAFF
many,TRBV7-2,TRBJ1-5,TRBD1,TGTGCCAGCAGCCGACAGGGGCGTATTGGACAGCCCCAGCATTTT,CASSRQGRIGQPQHF
.,TRBV5-6,TRBJ2-6,.,TGTGCCAGCGTTACCGTGGGGGACTCTGGGGCCAACGTCCTGACTTTC,CASVTVGDSGANVLTF
many,TRBV7-2,TRBJ2-1,.,TGTGCCAGCAGCTTCTTATCGGTACGTAGGGACGGAAGTTACAATGAGCAGTTCTTC,CASSFLSVRRDGSYNEQFF
many,TRBV27,TRBJ2-7,TRBD1,TGTGCCAGCAGTTTAGGGACAGGGGATCACGAGCAGTACTTC,CASSLGTGDHEQYF
many,TRBV5-1,TRBJ2-2,TRBD2,TGCGCCAGCAGCGGGATAGCGGGCACCGGGGAGCTGTTTTTT,CASSGIAGTGELFF
many,TRBV7-9,TRBJ2-1,.,TGTGCCAGCAGCTTAGCTGGGACCCTGAATGAGCAGTTCTTC,CASSLAGTLNEQFF
.,TRBV28,TRBJ2-2,.,TGTGCCAGCAGTCTCCACCGAGTCACCGGGGAGCTGTTTTTT,CASSLHRVTGELFF
many,TRBV12-5,TRBJ2-7,TRBD1,TGTGCTAGTGCCTCAGGGGGCGAGGAGCAGTACTTC,CASASGGEEQYF
many,TRBV15,TRBJ2-3,.,TGTGCCACCAGCAGAGCGGGAGACAGGCACACAGATACGCAGTATTTT,CATSRAGDRHTDTQYF
many,TRBV28,TRBJ2-7,.,TGTGCCAGCAGTTTGTATAGGTCCTACGAGCAGTACTTC,CASSLYRSYEQYF
.,TRBV11-2,TRBJ2-3,TRBD2,TGTGCCAGCAGCTTAGATCGTGGACTAGTGGATGGCGATACGCAGTATTTT,CASSLDRGLVDGDTQYF
many,TRBV11-2,TRBJ1-4,TRBD1,TGTGCCAGCAGCCGACAGGGGATGAGAGAAAAACTGTTTTTT,CASSRQGMREKLFF
many,TRBV29-1,TRBJ2-1,.,TGCAGCGTTGAAGACCCCTTTGGGGCTGAGACCTACAATGAGCAGTTCTTC,CSVEDPFGAETYNEQFF
few,TRBV11-2,TRBJ2-5,.,TGTGCCAGCAGCTTAGGCGGCGGGTTGGGACAAGAGACCCAGTACTTC,CASSLGGGLGQETQYF
many,TRBV5-1,TRBJ2-5,TRBD2,TGCGCCAGCAGACGTACTAGCGCACAAGAGACCCAGTACTTC,CASRRTSAQETQYF
many,TRBV20-1,TRBJ1-5,.,TGCAGTGCTCAGGCCGCGACAGTCGCTGCCAATCAGCCCCAGCATTTT,CSAQAATVAANQPQHF
.,TRBV6-1,TRBJ2-1,.,TGTGCCGGAAGCCGGGGGAGATACAATGAGCAGTTCTTC,CAGSRGRYNEQFF
few,TRBV7-2,TRBJ1-2,TRBD1,TGTGCCAGCAGCTTAGCCCAGGGGGACTATGGCTACACCTTC,CASSLAQGDYGYTF
many,TRBV7-6,TRBJ2-1,TRBD1,TGTGCCAGCAGTCAGGGGGTTTACAATGAGCAGTTCTTC,CASSQGVYNEQFF
many,TRBV28,TRBJ2-2,TRBD2,TGTGCCAGCAGTTTAACCGGGAGGACCAACACCGGGGAGCTGTTTTTT,CASSLTGRTNTGELFF